The subject of this entry is one T cell receptor (beta chain). The entry originates in a study of shared clonotypes between healthy human individuals. Germline V gene sequence: CDR1 MNHNS, CDR2 SASEGT. Trimming cost V 6 bases and J 3 bases, with 18 bases left between them. CDR3 length equals 15 residues. Method: immunoSEQ multiplex PCR; TCRdb's copy keeps in-frame clones and lacks some. Of about 560,000 clones listed, around 81% were seen once; the top ten hold 12%. The specimen was PBMCs. This TCR came from a middle-aged woman in good health. Some clones in this sample may be carry-over from other donors' samples. This chain uses TRBV6-1 with TRBJ2-7, with D tentatively TRBD1 (8 bases). The CDR3, as DNA: TGTGCCAGCAGGGGGGGGGCAGGACAGGGCTACGAGCAGTACTTC. Translating gives CASRGGAGQGYEQYF.